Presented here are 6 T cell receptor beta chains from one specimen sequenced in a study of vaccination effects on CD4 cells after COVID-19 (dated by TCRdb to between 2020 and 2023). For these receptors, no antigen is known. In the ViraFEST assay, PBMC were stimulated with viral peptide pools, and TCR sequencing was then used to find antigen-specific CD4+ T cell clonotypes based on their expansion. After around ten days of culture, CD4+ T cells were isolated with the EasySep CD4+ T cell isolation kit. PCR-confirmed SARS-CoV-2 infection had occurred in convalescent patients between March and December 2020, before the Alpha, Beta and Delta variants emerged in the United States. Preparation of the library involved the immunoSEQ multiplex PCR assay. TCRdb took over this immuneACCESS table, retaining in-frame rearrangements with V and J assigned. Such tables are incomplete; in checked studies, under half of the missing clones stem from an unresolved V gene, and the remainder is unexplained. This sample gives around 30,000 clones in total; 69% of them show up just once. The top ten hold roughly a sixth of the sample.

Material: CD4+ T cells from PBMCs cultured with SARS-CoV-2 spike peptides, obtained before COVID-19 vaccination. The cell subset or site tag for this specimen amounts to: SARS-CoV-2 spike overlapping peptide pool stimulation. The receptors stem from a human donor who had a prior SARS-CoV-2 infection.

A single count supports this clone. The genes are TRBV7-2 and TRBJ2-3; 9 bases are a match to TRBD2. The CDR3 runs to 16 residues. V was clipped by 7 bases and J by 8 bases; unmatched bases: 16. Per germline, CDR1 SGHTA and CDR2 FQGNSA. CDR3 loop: CASTPEPRGGRGTQYF. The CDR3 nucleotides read TGTGCCAGCACCCCCGAGCCGCGGGGGGGCCGAGGTACGCAGTATTTT.

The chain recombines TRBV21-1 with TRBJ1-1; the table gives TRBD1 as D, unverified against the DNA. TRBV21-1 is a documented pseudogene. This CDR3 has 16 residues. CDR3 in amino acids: CASSKAPSLASTEAFF. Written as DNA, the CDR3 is TGTGCCAGCAGCAAAGCCCCTTCGCTGGCAAGCACTGAAGCTTTCTTT.

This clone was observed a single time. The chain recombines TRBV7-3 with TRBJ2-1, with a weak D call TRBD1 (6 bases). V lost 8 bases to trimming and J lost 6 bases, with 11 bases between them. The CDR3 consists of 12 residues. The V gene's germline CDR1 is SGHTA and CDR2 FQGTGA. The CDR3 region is CASGAGANEQFF. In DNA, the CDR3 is TGTGCCAGCGGGGCAGGGGCCAATGAGCAGTTCTTC.

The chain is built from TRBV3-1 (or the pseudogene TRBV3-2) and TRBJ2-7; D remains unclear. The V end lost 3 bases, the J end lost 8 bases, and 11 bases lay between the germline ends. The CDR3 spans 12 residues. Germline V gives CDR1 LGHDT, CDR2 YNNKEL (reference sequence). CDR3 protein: CASSHFERQQYF. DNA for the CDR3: TGTGCCAGCAGCCACTTTGAGCGACAGCAGTACTTC.

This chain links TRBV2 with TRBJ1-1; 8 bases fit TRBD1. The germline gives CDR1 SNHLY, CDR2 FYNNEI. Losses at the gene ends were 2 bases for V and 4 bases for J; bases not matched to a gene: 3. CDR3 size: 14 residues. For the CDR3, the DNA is TGTGCCAGCAGTGAACGGACAGGGAGCACTGAAGCTTTCTTT. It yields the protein CASSERTGSTEAFF.

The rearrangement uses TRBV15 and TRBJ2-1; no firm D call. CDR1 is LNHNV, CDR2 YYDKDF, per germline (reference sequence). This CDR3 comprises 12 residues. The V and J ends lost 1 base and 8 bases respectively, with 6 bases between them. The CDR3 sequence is CATSRGRDEQFF. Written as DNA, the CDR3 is TGTGCCACCAGCAGAGGTAGGGATGAGCAGTTCTTC.